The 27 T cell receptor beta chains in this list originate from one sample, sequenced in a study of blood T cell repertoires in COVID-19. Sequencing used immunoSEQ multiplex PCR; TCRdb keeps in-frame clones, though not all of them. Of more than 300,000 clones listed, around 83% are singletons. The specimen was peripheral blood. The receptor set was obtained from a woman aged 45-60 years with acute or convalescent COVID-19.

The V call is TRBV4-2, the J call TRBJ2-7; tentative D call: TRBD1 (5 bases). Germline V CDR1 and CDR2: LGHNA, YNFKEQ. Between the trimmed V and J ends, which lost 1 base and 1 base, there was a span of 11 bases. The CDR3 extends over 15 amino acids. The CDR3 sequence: CASSQGRQGSYEQYF. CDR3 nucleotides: TGTGCCAGCAGCCAAGGACGCCAGGGTTCCTACGAGCAGTACTTC.

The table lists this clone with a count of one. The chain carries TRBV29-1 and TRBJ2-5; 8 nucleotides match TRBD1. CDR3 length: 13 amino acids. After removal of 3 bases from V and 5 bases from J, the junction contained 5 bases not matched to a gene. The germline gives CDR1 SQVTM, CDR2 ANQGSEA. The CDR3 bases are TGCAGCGTTGAGACGACAGGGGCTGAGACCCAGTACTTC. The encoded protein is CSVETTGAETQYF.

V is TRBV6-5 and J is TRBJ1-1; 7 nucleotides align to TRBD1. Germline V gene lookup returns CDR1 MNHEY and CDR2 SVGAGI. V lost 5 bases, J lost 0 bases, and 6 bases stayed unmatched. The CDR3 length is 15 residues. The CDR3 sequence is CASSLDREMNTEAFF. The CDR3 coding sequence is TGTGCCAGCAGTCTTGACAGGGAGATGAACACTGAAGCTTTCTTT.

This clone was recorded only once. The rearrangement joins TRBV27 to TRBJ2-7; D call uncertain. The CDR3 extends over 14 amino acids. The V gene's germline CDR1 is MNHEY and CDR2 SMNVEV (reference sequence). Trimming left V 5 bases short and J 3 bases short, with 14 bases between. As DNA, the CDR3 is TGTGCCAGCAGTCTTAGAGCAGACATCTACGAGCAGTACTTC. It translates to CASSLRADIYEQYF.

The CDR3 DNA reads TGTGCCAGCTGTCCTCTAGCGTCGCTTAATGAGCAGTTCTTC. Its translation: CASCPLASLNEQFF. This sequence joins TRBV2 and TRBJ2-1; D possibly corresponds to TRBD2 (6 bases). V dropped 8 bases and J dropped 7 bases, with 18 bases sitting between them. Germline assignment: CDR1 SNHLY and CDR2 FYNNEI. The CDR3 totals 14 residues.

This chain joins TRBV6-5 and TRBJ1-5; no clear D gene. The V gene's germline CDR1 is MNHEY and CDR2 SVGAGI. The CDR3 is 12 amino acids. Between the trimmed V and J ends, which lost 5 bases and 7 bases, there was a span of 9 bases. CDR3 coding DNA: TGTGCCAGCAGTCCTGACATCCAGCCCCAGCATTTT. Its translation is CASSPDIQPQHF.

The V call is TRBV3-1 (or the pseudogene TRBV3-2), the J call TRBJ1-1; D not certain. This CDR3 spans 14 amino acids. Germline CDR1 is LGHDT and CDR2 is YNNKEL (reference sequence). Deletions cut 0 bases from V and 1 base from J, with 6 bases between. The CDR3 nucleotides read TGTGCCAGCAGCCAAGACCACTCGAACACTGAAGCTTTCTTT. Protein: CASSQDHSNTEAFF.

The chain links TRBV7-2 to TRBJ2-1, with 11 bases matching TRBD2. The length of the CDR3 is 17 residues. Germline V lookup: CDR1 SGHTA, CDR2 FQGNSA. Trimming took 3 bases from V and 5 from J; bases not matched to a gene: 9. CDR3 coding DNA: TGTGCCAGCAGCTTTTCCCTGAGACTAGCGGGGCACAATGAGCAGTTCTTC. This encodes CASSFSLRLAGHNEQFF.

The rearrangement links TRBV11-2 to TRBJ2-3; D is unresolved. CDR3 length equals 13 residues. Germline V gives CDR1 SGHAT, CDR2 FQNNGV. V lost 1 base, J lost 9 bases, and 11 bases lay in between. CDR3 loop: CASSLVSLSTQYF. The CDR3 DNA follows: TGTGCCAGCAGCTTAGTGTCCCTTTCGACGCAGTATTTT.

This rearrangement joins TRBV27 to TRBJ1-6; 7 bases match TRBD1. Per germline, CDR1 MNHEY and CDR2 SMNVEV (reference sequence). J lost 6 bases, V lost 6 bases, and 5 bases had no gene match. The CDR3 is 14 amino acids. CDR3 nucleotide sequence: TGTGCCAGCAGACCCTGGGACAGTAATTCACCCCTCCACTTT. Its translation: CASRPWDSNSPLHF.

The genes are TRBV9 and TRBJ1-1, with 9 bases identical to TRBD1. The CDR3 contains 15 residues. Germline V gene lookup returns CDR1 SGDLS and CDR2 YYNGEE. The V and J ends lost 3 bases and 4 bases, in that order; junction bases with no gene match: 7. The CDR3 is CASSEGTGYGTEAFF. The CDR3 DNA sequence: TGTGCCAGCAGCGAGGGGACAGGGTATGGCACTGAAGCTTTCTTT.

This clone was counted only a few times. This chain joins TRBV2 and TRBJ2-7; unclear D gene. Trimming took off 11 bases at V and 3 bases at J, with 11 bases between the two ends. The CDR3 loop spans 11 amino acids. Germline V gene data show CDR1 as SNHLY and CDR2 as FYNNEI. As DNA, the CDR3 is TGTGCCTCCTCAGTCGACTACGAGCAGTACGTC. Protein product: CASSVDYEQYV.

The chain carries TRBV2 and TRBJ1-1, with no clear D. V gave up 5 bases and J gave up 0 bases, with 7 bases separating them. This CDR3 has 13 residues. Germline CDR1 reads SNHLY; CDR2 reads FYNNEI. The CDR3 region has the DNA TGTGCCAGCAGTTCTTACATGAACACTGAAGCTTTCTTT. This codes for CASSSYMNTEAFF.

The CDR3 coding sequence is TGTGCTAGTGGTTTGGAGTGCGACAGGGTTTTATTTTATGGCTACACCTTC. It is translated as CASGLECDRVLFYGYTF. This chain connects TRBV12-5 to TRBJ1-2; 7 bases align to TRBD1. The CDR3 extends over 17 amino acids. Germline CDR1 and CDR2: LGHNT and FRNRAP. J gave up 5 bases and V 1 base, and 13 bases lay outside the gene matches.

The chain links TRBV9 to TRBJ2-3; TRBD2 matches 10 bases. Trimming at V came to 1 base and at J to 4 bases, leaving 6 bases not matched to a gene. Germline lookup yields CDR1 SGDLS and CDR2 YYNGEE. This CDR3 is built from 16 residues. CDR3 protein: CASSVRSGGAADTQYF. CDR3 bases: TGTGCCAGCAGCGTAAGAAGCGGGGGGGCCGCAGATACGCAGTATTTT.

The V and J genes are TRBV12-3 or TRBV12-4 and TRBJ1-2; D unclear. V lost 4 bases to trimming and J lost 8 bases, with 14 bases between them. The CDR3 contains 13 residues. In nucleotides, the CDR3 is TGTGCCAGCAGTTCGGACTTAAATGGCGGCTACACCTTC. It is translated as CASSSDLNGGYTF.

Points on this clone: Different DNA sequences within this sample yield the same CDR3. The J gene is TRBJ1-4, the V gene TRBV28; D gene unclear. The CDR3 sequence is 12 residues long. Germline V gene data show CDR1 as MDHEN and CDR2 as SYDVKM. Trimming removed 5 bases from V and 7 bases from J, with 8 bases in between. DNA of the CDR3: TGTGCCAGCAGTCCCCGGGGTGAAAAACTGTTTTTT. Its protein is CASSPRGEKLFF.

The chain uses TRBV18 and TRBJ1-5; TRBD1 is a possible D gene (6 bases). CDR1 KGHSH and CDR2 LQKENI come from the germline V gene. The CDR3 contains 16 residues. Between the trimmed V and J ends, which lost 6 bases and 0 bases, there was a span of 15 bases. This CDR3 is CASSPGTTYSNQPQHF. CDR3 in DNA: TGTGCCAGCTCGCCCGGGACAACATATAGCAATCAGCCCCAGCATTTT.

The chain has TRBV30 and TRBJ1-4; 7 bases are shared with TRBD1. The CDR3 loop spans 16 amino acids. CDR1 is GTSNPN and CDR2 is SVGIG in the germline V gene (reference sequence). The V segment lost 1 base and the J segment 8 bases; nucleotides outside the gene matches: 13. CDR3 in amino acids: CAWSGTGFMMGEKLFF. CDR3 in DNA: TGTGCCTGGAGTGGGACAGGATTCATGATGGGCGAAAAACTGTTTTTT.

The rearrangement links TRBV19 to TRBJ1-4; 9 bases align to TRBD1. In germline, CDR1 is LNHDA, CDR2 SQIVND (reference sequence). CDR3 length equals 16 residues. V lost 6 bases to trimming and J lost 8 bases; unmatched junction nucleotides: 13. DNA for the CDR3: TGTGCCAGTAGCCGACAGGGGGGGTCCGGATACGAAAAACTGTTTTTT. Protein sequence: CASSRQGGSGYEKLFF.

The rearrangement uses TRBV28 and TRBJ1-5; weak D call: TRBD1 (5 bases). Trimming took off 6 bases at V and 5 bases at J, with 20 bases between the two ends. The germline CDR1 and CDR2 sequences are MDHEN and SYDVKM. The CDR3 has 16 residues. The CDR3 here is CASSPWGQTTDQPQHF. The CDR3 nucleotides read TGTGCCAGCAGCCCCTGGGGCCAAACCACCGATCAGCCCCAGCATTTT.

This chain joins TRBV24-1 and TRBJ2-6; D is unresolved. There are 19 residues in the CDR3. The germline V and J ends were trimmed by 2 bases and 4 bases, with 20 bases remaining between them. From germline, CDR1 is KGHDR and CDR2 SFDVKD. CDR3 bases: TGTGCCACCAGTGATTCCGGCAGCAACATTGACTCGGGGGCCAACGTCCTGACTTTC. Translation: CATSDSGSNIDSGANVLTF.

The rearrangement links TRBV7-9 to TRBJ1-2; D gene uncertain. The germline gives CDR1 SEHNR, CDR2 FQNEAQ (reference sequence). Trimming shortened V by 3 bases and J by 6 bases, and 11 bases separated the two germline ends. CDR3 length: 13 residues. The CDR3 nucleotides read TGTGCCAGCAGCTTGAACGGGGTGAATGGCTACACCTTC. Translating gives CASSLNGVNGYTF.

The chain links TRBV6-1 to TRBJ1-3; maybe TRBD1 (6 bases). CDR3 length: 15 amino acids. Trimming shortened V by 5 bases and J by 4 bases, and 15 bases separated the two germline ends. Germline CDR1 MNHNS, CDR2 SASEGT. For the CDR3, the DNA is TGTGCCAGCAGTCCCCCGGGGGGCGTGGGAAACACCATATATTTT. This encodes CASSPPGGVGNTIYF.

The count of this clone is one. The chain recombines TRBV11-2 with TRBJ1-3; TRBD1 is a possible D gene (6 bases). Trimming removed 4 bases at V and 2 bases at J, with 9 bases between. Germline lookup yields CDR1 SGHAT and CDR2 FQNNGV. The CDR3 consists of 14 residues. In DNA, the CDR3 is TGTGCCAGCAGCTCACAGGGACCTGGAAACACCATATATTTT. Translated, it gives CASSSQGPGNTIYF.

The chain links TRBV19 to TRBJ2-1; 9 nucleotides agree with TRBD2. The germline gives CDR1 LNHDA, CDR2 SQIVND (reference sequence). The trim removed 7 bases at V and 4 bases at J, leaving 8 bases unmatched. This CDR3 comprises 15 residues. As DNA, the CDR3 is TGTGCCAGTAATTCGAGACTAGCGGAATACAATGAGCAGTTCTTC. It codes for CASNSRLAEYNEQFF. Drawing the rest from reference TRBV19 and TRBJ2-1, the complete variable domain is DGGITQSPKYLFRKEGQNVTLSCEQNLNHDAMYWYRQDPGQGLRLIYYSQIVNDFQKGDIAEGYSVSREKKESFPLTVTSAQKNPTAFYLCASNSRLAEYNEQFFGPGTRLTVL.

This CDR3 is CAISDKQVNTGELFF. The CDR3 DNA reads as TGTGCCATCAGTGATAAACAGGTTAACACCGGGGAGCTGTTTTTT. This chain joins TRBV10-3 and TRBJ2-2, with D tentatively TRBD1 (5 bases). CDR1 is ENHRY and CDR2 is SYGVKD in the germline V gene. Trimming removed 3 bases from V and 2 bases from J, with 10 bases in between. The CDR3 contains 15 residues.